Following are 16 T cell receptor beta chains from one sample sequenced in a study of T cell responses to AZD1222 COVID-19 vaccine. Clones were sequenced by immunoSEQ multiplex PCR, and TCRdb holds only the in-frame ones, with some missing. The sample records some 190,000 clones, about 90% being singletons. The sample consisted of peripheral blood, taken on day 0 of AZD1222 vaccination. These TCRs come from an adult in good health.

CDR3 DNA sequence: TGTGCCAGCAGCTTAACGACAGGGAACTATGGCTACACCTTC. It specifies CASSLTTGNYGYTF. The chain couples TRBV7-8 to TRBJ1-2, with 7 bases that match TRBD1. CDR3 size: 14 residues. J gave up 2 bases and V 2 bases, and 2 bases lay outside the gene matches. Germline CDR1 is SGHVS and CDR2 is FQNEAQ.

The V gene is TRBV11-2, the J gene TRBJ1-2, with D tentatively TRBD1 (6 bases). V shed 2 bases and J shed 5 bases, with 21 bases lying between them. CDR1 is SGHAT, CDR2 FQNNGV, per germline. The CDR3 has 17 amino acids. This CDR3 is CASSLWLGAGAGYGYTF. The DNA of the CDR3 is TGTGCCAGCAGCTTATGGTTGGGGGCGGGCGCGGGTTATGGCTACACCTTC.

The chain links TRBV27 to TRBJ1-1, with D unresolved. Germline CDR1 and CDR2: MNHEY and SMNVEV (reference sequence). V lost 6 bases to trimming and J lost 3 bases, with 14 bases between them. The CDR3 totals 14 residues. The CDR3 nucleotides read TGTGCCAGCAGCCCATTCCCGGGGTACACTGAAGCTTTCTTT. It translates to CASSPFPGYTEAFF.

The chain carries TRBV12-3 or TRBV12-4 and TRBJ2-7; D might be TRBD1 (6 bases). The CDR3 totals 13 residues. V dropped 5 bases and J dropped 4 bases, with 12 bases sitting between them. In nucleotides, the CDR3 is TGTGCCAGCAGTCGAGACAGGCAGTACGAGCAGTACTTC. Residues: CASSRDRQYEQYF.

The V call is TRBV18, the J call TRBJ1-4, with TRBD1 matching over 7 bases. Germline V gene sequence: CDR1 KGHSH, CDR2 LQKENI. The CDR3 is 13 residues long. V shed 7 bases, J shed 8 bases, and the junction held 7 bases outside the gene matches. This CDR3 reads CASCTTGLEKLFF. The CDR3 DNA reads TGTGCCAGCTGTACGACAGGGCTCGAAAAACTGTTTTTT.

The chain carries TRBV30 and TRBJ1-6, with 9 bases fitting TRBD1. This CDR3 region has 13 residues. V was pared by 0 bases and J by 9 bases, with 0 bases of the junction left unmatched. Germline assignment: CDR1 GTSNPN and CDR2 SVGIG (reference sequence). CDR3 loop: CAWSVQGASPLHF. The DNA of the CDR3 is TGTGCCTGGAGTGTACAGGGGGCTTCACCCCTCCACTTT.

Relative to its sample, this clone is medium-sized. The chain carries TRBV2 and TRBJ2-7; D unresolved. V lost 4 bases, J lost 2 bases, and 9 bases lay in between. The germline CDR1 and CDR2 sequences are SNHLY and FYNNEI. The CDR3 is 13 amino acids. The CDR3: CASSGSFPYEQYF. The CDR3 DNA reads TGTGCCAGCAGTGGGTCCTTCCCCTACGAGCAGTACTTC. Full variable domain (missing parts from reference TRBV2 and TRBJ2-7): EPEVTQTPSHQVTQMGQEVILRCVPISNHLYFYWYRQILGQKVEFLVSFYNNEISEKSEIFDDQFSVERPDGSNFTLKIRSTKLEDSAMYFCASSGSFPYEQYFGPGTRLTVT.

This clone appeared a single time. The V call is TRBV6-1, the J call TRBJ2-1; D might be TRBD2 (6 bases). Germline V gene lookup returns CDR1 MNHNS and CDR2 SASEGT. Trimming pared 3 bases from V and 6 bases from J, leaving 18 bases between. This CDR3 has 16 residues. The CDR3 loop reads CASSDFLATQGNEQFF. In nucleotides, the CDR3 is TGTGCCAGCAGTGACTTTCTAGCGACCCAGGGCAATGAGCAGTTCTTC.

The chain couples TRBV7-3 to TRBJ2-2; TRBD1 agrees at 10 bases. The V gene end was trimmed by 0 bases and the J gene end by 3 bases; junction bases not matched to a gene: 1. Germline V gene data show CDR1 as SGHTA and CDR2 as FQGTGA. The CDR3 covers 16 residues. CDR3 loop: CASSLTGTGDTGELFF. The CDR3 DNA reads as TGTGCCAGCAGCTTAACCGGGACAGGGGACACCGGGGAGCTGTTTTTT.

The chain links TRBV4-1 to TRBJ2-7; no definite D call. This CDR3 has 14 residues. CDR1 is MGHRA, CDR2 YSYEKL, per germline. Deletions cut 4 bases from V and 1 base from J, with 11 bases between. The CDR3 nucleotides read TGCGCCAGCAGCCTTTCTGTAGTTTCCTACGAGCAGTACTTC. Protein sequence: CASSLSVVSYEQYF.

J is TRBJ2-1 and V is TRBV5-1; D remains unclear. This CDR3 has 12 residues. Looked up from germline, CDR1 is SGHRS and CDR2 is YFSETQ. With 6 bases removed from V and 7 bases from J, the gap between germline ends came to 11 bases. The CDR3 DNA is TGCGCCAGCACCCGTAGTGGGAATGAGCAGTTCTTC. Its translation: CASTRSGNEQFF.

This rearrangement joins TRBV7-3 to TRBJ2-1, with TRBD2 matching 8 bases. The CDR3 covers 14 residues. V dropped 5 bases and J dropped 6; count of bases not matched to a gene: 6. CDR1 and CDR2 (germline): SGHTA, FQGTGA. The CDR3 region is CASSPWTSPNEQFF. The CDR3 DNA reads as TGTGCCAGCAGCCCATGGACTAGCCCCAATGAGCAGTTCTTC.

The V call is TRBV5-6, the J call TRBJ2-7; D may be TRBD2 (6 bases). The CDR3 contains 17 residues. V shed 0 bases and J shed 2 bases, with 18 bases lying between them. The V gene's germline CDR1 is SGHDT and CDR2 YYEEEE. The CDR3 nucleotides read TGTGCCAGCAGCTTGGTTTTCCGGGGAGGTGGAACCTACGAGCAGTACTTC. Protein sequence: CASSLVFRGGGTYEQYF.

In DNA form, the CDR3 reads TGTGCCAGTAACAGCAATACGAACACCGGGGAGCTGTTTTTT. This gives the protein CASNSNTNTGELFF. The chain is built from TRBV19 and TRBJ2-2; D ambiguous. The CDR3 loop spans 14 amino acids. Trimming pared 7 bases from V and 0 bases from J, leaving 9 bases between. From germline, CDR1 is LNHDA and CDR2 SQIVND (reference sequence).

The gene calls are TRBV5-5 and TRBJ1-5; D remains unclear. Germline CDR1 reads SGHKS; CDR2 reads YYEKEE (reference sequence). V was shortened by 2 bases and J by 6 bases, with 12 bases between the two germline ends. The length of the CDR3 is 14 residues. The CDR3 DNA sequence: TGTGCCAGCAGCTTAAGCGGTCGAGGTCAGCCCCAGCATTTT. This translates into CASSLSGRGQPQHF. Variable domain in full (rest from reference TRBV5-5 and TRBJ1-5): DAGVTQSPTHLIKTRGQQVTLRCSPISGHKSVSWYQQVLGQGPQFIFQYYEKEERGRGNFPDRFSARQFPNYSSELNVNALLLGDSALYLCASSLSGRGQPQHFGDGTRLSIL.

This sequence joins TRBV3-1 (or the pseudogene TRBV3-2) and TRBJ1-2; the D gene is possibly TRBD1 (6 bases). The CDR3 spans 12 residues. The V gene's germline CDR1 is LGHDT and CDR2 YNNKEL (reference sequence). V dropped 7 bases and J dropped 7 bases, with 13 bases sitting between them. The CDR3 DNA sequence: TGTGCCAGCAAAGGACAGCCCGGTGGCTACACCTTC. This sequence encodes CASKGQPGGYTF.